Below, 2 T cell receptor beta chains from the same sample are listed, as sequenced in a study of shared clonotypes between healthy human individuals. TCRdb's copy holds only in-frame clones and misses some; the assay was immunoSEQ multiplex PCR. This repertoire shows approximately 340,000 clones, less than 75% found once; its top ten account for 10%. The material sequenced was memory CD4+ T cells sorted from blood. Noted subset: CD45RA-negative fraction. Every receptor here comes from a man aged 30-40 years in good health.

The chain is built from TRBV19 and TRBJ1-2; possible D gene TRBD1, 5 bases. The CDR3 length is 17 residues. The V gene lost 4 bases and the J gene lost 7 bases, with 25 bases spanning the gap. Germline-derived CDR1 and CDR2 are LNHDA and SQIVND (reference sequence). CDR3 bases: TGTGCCAGTAGTAAAGGACACCTAACAGCTGACCGCGGTGGCTACACCTTC. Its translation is CASSKGHLTADRGGYTF. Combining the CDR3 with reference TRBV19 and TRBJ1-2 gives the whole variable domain DGGITQSPKYLFRKEGQNVTLSCEQNLNHDAMYWYRQDPGQGLRLIYYSQIVNDFQKGDIAEGYSVSREKKESFPLTVTSAQKNPTAFYLCASSKGHLTADRGGYTFGSGTRLTVV.

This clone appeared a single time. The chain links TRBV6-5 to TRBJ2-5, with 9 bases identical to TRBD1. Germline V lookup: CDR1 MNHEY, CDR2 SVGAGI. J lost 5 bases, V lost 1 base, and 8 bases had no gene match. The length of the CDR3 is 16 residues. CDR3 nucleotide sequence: TGTGCCAGCAGTTACTTCTCGGGACAGGGTAGGGAGACCCAGTACTTC. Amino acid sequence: CASSYFSGQGRETQYF.